These 12 T cell receptor beta chains share one sample of origin, sequenced in a study of cytomegalovirus exposure and HLA in healthy donors. The study ran its PCR with 60 Vbeta and 13 Jbeta primers. Some clones are missing from TCRdb's copy, which holds only in-frame ones; the method was immunoSEQ multiplex PCR. Among 120,000 or so clones listed, around 72% were seen once. Sequenced sample: PBMCs. All receptors derive from a young man in good health and CMV-seronegative.

This chain uses TRBV9 with TRBJ2-7; 10 bases agree with TRBD2. Losses at the gene ends were 3 bases for V and 3 bases for J; bases not matched to a gene: 0. CDR1 and CDR2 from the germline V gene are SGDLS and YYNGEE. The CDR3 is 13 amino acids. CDR3 residues: CASSGTSGYEQYF. In DNA, the CDR3 is TGTGCCAGCAGCGGGACTAGCGGCTACGAGCAGTACTTC. Full variable domain (rest looked up from reference TRBV9 and TRBJ2-7): DSGVTQTPKHLITATGQRVTLRCSPRSGDLSVYWYQQSLDQGLQFLIQYYNGEERAKGNILERFSAQQFPDLHSELNLSSLELGDSALYFCASSGTSGYEQYFGPGTRLTVT.

J is TRBJ1-1 and V is TRBV11-2; D possibly corresponds to TRBD1 (6 bases). The CDR3 runs to 14 residues. Germline-derived CDR1 and CDR2 are SGHAT and FQNNGV. Between the trimmed V and J ends, which lost 5 bases and 13 bases, there was a span of 23 bases. As DNA, the CDR3 is TGTGCCAGCAGCCCCACACGAGGGGGGCGCGGGGGTTTCTTT. This codes for CASSPTRGGRGGFF.

V is TRBV28 and J is TRBJ1-5; no reliable D call. V was shortened by 1 base and J by 1 base, with 11 bases between the two germline ends. From germline, CDR1 is MDHEN and CDR2 SYDVKM. This CDR3 region has 16 residues. In DNA, the CDR3 is TGTGCCAGCAGTTTATCCGGAGCGGGGAGCAATCAGCCCCAGCATTTT. Amino acid sequence: CASSLSGAGSNQPQHF. Using reference TRBV28 and TRBJ1-5 for the parts outside the CDR3, the full variable domain is DVKVTQSSRYLVKRTGEKVFLECVQDMDHENMFWYRQDPGLGLRLIYFSYDVKMKEKGDIPEGYSVSREKKERFSLILESASTNQTSMYLCASSLSGAGSNQPQHFGDGTRLSIL.

The chain joins TRBV6-5 to TRBJ1-1, with 9 bases that match TRBD1. CDR3 length equals 13 residues. Germline V gene lookup returns CDR1 MNHEY and CDR2 SVGAGI. Trimming cost V 5 bases and J 12 bases; bases outside gene matches: 10. The DNA of the CDR3 is TGTGCCAGCAGTACGGGACAGGGAAGGCGGACTTTCTTT. It is translated as CASSTGQGRRTFF.

The chain couples TRBV5-1 to TRBJ2-3; TRBD1 agrees at 10 bases. The CDR3 has 17 amino acids. Germline CDR1 is SGHRS and CDR2 is YFSETQ. The V gene end was trimmed by 0 bases and the J gene end by 9 bases; junction bases not matched to a gene: 13. The CDR3 reads CASSLVGTGAQRGTQYF. The CDR3 DNA reads TGCGCCAGCAGCTTGGTAGGGACAGGGGCGCAGCGGGGAACGCAGTATTTT.

The rearrangement links TRBV18 to TRBJ1-1; a weak D match, TRBD1 (6 bases). V lost 5 bases and J 3 bases, leaving 13 bases between the germline ends. CDR3 length: 14 residues. Germline lookup yields CDR1 KGHSH and CDR2 LQKENI. CDR3 in amino acids: CASSSNRVDTEAFF. The CDR3 DNA reads as TGTGCCAGCTCATCAAACAGGGTGGACACTGAAGCTTTCTTT.

The sample holds a few counts of this clone. The genes are TRBV30 and TRBJ2-7; the D gene is possibly TRBD1 (5 bases). With 4 bases removed from V and 3 bases from J, the gap between germline ends came to 19 bases. From germline, CDR1 is GTSNPN and CDR2 SVGIG (reference sequence). CDR3 length equals 15 residues. The CDR3 sequence: CAWTLQRDRLYEQYF. As DNA, the CDR3 is TGTGCCTGGACCCTGCAAAGAGACAGACTCTACGAGCAGTACTTC.

This clone appeared a few times. At one of its ends the junction is not consistent with the germline gene, which may arise from a read error. This chain links TRBV5-6 with TRBJ2-2; 9 nucleotides align to TRBD1. The CDR3 runs 19 residues. Germline V gives CDR1 SGHDT, CDR2 YYEEEE. CDR3 region: CASSLANIQGATLTRGAVF. The CDR3, as DNA: TGTGCCAGCAGCTTGGCCAATATACAGGGGGCGACGTTGACCCGGGGAGCTGTTTTT. Full variable domain (remainder filled in from reference TRBV5-6 and TRBJ2-2): DAGVTQSPTHLIKTRGQQVTLRCSPKSGHDTVSWYQQALGQGPQFIFQYYEEEERQRGNFPDRFSGHQFPNYSSELNVNALLLGDSALYLCASSLANIQGATLTRGAVFGEGSRLTVL.

This chain links TRBV25-1 with TRBJ1-5, with D perhaps TRBD1 (6 bases). The CDR3 spans 12 residues. V shed 4 bases and J shed 11 bases, with 12 bases lying between them. Germline V lookup: CDR1 MGHDK, CDR2 SYGVNS. The CDR3 sequence is CASSGRTGSQHF. As DNA, the CDR3 is TGTGCCAGCAGTGGCCGAACAGGGTCCCAGCATTTT.

This clone was recorded a few times. This chain joins TRBV19 and TRBJ1-1, with a possible D match to TRBD1 (5 bases). Germline CDR1 is LNHDA and CDR2 is SQIVND (reference sequence). There are 13 residues in the CDR3. Trimming stripped 4 bases from V and 6 bases from J, with 12 bases between. The CDR3 here is CASSTWAGSEAFF. CDR3 DNA sequence: TGTGCCAGTAGTACATGGGCAGGGTCTGAAGCTTTCTTT.

This clone was found once. The chain couples TRBV28 to TRBJ2-5, with D perhaps TRBD1 (6 bases). Trimming stripped 1 base from V and 1 base from J, with 16 bases between. This CDR3 comprises 17 residues. CDR1 and CDR2 (germline): MDHEN, SYDVKM. CDR3 nucleotides: TGTGCCAGCAGTTTATCTTCAAACTCAGGGGCCCAAGAGACCCAGTACTTC. It is translated as CASSLSSNSGAQETQYF.

This clone was detected a few times. V and J are TRBV25-1 and TRBJ2-7, with D possibly TRBD1 on 7 matching bases. Germline V lookup: CDR1 MGHDK, CDR2 SYGVNS. CDR3 size: 15 residues. Trimming took off 5 bases at V and 2 bases at J, with 16 bases between the two ends. CDR3 sequence (DNA): TGTGCCAGCAGTCCCAGGGGGGCGTCCGCCTACGAGCAGTACTTC. This encodes CASSPRGASAYEQYF.